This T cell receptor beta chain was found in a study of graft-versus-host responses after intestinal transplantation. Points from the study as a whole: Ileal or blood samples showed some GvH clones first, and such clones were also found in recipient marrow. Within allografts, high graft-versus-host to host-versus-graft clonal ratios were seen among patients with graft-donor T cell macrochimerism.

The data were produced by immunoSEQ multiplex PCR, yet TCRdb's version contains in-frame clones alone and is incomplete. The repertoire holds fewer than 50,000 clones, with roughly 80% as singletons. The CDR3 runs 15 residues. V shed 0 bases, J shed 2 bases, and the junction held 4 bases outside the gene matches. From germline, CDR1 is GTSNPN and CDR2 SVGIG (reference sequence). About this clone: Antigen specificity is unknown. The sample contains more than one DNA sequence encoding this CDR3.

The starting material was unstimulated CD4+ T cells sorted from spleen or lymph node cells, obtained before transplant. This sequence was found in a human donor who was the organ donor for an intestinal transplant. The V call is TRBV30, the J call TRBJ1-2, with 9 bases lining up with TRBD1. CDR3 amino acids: CAWSVPGQGNYGYTF. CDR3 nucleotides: TGTGCCTGGAGTGTACCGGGACAGGGAAACTATGGCTACACCTTC.